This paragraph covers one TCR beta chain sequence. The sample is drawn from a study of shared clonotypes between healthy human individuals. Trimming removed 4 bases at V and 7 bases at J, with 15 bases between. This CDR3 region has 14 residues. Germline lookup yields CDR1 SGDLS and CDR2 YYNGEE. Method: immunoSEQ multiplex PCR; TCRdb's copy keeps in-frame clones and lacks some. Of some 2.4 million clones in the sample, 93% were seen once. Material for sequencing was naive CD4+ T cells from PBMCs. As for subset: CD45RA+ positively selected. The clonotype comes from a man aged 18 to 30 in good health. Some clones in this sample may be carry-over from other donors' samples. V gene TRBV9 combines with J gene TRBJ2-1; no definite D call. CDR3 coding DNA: TGTGCCAGCAGCCCGCGGACCACTGGGAATGAGCAGTTCTTC. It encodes CASSPRTTGNEQFF.